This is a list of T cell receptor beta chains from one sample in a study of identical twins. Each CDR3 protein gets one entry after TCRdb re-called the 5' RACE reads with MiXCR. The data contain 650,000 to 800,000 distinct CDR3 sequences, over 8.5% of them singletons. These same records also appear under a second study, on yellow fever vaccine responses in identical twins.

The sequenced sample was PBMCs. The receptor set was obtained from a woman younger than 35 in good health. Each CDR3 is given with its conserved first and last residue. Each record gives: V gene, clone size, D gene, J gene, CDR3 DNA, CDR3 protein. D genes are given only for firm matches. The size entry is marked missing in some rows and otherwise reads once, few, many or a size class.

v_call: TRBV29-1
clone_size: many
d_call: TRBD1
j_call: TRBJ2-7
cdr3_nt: TGCAGCGTTGAACAACACAGGGGGCAACCCTACGAGCAGTACTTC
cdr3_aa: CSVEQHRGQPYEQYF

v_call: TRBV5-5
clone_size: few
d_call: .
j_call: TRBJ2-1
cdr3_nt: TGTGCCAGCACCCCCCGGGGTCCTTACAATGAGCAGTTCTTC
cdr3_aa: CASTPRGPYNEQFF

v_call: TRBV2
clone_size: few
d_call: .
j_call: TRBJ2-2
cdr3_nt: TGTGCCAGCAGGGGGCCCGAAGCGAACACCGGGGAGCTGTTTTTT
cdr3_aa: CASRGPEANTGELFF

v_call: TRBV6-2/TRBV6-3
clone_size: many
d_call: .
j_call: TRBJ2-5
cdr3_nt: TGTGCCAGCAGTTACTCGGAAGCGCCACAAGAGACCCAGTACTTC
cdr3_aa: CASSYSEAPQETQYF

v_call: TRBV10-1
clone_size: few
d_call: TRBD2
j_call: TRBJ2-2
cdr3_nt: TGCGCCAGCAGTGAGTCCGGGACTAGCGGGGCGGACACCGGGGAGCTGTTTTTT
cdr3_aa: CASSESGTSGADTGELFF

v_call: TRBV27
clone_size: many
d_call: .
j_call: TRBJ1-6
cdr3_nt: TGTGCCAGCTGGGACTCGAGCTCCTATAATTCACCCCTCCACTTT
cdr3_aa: CASWDSSSYNSPLHF

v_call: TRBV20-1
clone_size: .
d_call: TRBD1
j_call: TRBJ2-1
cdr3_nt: TGCAGTGCTCCCTTTTGGGGACAGGCCTATGAGCAGTTCTTC
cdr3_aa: CSAPFWGQAYEQFF

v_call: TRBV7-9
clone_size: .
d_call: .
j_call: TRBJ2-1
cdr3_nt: TGTGCCAGCAGCTGGACAGACTCCTACAATGAGCAGTTCTTC
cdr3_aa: CASSWTDSYNEQFF

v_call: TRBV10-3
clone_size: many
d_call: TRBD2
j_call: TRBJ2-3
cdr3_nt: TGTGCCATCAGTGAAACGGCGGGAGGGCCTACAGATACGCAGTATTTT
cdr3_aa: CAISETAGGPTDTQYF

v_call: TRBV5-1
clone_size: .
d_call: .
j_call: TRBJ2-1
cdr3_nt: TGCGCCAGCAGCTTTTGGGCAGGGGGGAATGAGCAGTTCTTC
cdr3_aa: CASSFWAGGNEQFF

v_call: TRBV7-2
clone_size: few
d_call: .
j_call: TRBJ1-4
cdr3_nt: TGTGCCAGCAGCTTAGCAGGGGGGGATGAAAAACTGTTTTTT
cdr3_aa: CASSLAGGDEKLFF

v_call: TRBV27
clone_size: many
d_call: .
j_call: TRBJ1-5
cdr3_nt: TGTGCCAGCAGTTCGTACAGGGATAGCAATCAGCCCCAGCATTTT
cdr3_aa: CASSSYRDSNQPQHF

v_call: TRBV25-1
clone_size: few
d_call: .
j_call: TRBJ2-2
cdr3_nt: TGTGCCAGCAGTGAGTCGGCGGGAATTCCCACCGGGGAGCTGTTTTTT
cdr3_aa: CASSESAGIPTGELFF

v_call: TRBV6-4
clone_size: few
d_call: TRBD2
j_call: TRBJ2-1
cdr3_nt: TGTGCCAGCAGTGACGGGAGGGGTTGGGATCGAAATGAGCAGTTCTTC
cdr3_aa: CASSDGRGWDRNEQFF

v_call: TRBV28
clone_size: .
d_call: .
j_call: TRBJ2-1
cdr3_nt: TGTGCCAGCAGTTTTGGGGAAGCGGGCTCCTACAATGAGCAGTTCTTC
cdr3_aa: CASSFGEAGSYNEQFF

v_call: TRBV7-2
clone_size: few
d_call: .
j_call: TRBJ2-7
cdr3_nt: TGTGCCAGCAGCTCAAGGACAGAGAAACTCTACGAGCAGTACTTC
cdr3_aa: CASSSRTEKLYEQYF

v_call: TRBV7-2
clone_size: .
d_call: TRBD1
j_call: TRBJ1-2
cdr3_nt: TGTGCCAGCAGCTTAGCGGACAGGATAAGGACTGCTGGCTACACCTTC
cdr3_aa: CASSLADRIRTAGYTF

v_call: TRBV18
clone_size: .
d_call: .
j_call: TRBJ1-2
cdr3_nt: TGTGCCAGCTCACCTGGGGACGGCGGCTACACCTTC
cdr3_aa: CASSPGDGGYTF

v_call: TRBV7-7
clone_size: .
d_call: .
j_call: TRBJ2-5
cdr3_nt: TGTGCTAGCAGCCCCAGCTTCGGACAGCAAGAGACCCAGTACTTC
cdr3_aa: CASSPSFGQQETQYF

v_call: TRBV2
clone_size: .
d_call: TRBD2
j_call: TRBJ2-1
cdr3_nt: TGTGCCAGCAGAAAAGCGGGACCTCCCTACAATGAGCAGTTCTTC
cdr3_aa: CASRKAGPPYNEQFF

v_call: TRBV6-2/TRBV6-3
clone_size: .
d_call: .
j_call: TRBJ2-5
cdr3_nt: TGTGCCAGCAGTCCCTTTCGTGGGGCAGAGACCCAGTACTTC
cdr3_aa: CASSPFRGAETQYF

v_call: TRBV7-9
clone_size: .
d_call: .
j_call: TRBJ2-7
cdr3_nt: TGTGCCAGCAGCTCGGGCCGGGGGGCCCACGAGCAGTACTTC
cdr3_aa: CASSSGRGAHEQYF